The sequence of this TCR beta chain was determined in a study of CD8+CD57+ T cells in acquired aplastic anemia. Study-level background: Sorted CD4+ and CD8+ cell DNA averaged approximately 3 ug.

General study findings and limits: Between the patient and control groups, CD8+ Simpson's diversity did not differ significantly. The study identified twenty-nine CD8+ CDR3 sequences shared by patients and controls.

CDR3 and TCR beta VDJ profiling relied on a genomic DNA template. TCRdb analysed the reads with MiXCR anew, one entry per CDR3 protein. The table lists approximately 150,000 distinct CDR3 sequences, around 47% of them singletons. The CDR3 is 14 residues long. The J segment lost 4 bases and the V segment lost 7 bases, leaving 6 bases of the junction unmatched. Germline V gene lookup returns CDR1 LNHDA and CDR2 SQIVND (reference sequence). It was patients with CD8+CD57+ cell expansion by flow cytometry who were chosen for sequencing. Every one of the patients had aplastic anemia (severe, acquired). As concerns this clonotype: What it binds is not known.

The chain couples TRBV19 to TRBJ2-1; the match to TRBD2 covers 8 bases. The TCR sequence derives from a human donor with aplastic anemia. Sequenced: sorted CD4+, CD8+, or CD8+CD57+ T cells (not recorded which) from PBMCs. CDR3 DNA: TGTGCCAGTATGGAGCGGGGGAGATACAATGAGCAGTTCTTC. It codes for CASMERGRYNEQFF.